This T cell receptor beta chain came from a study of metastatic and nonmetastatic thyroid tumors. Across the study: For malignant and benign thyroid patients, tumor or nodule tissue and blood were the sources whose repertoires were compared. Study results and limitations: It was reported that TCR beta diversity was significantly higher in malignant thyroid tumors than benign nodules, in blood and tumor.

Worth noting for this clone: The antigen remains undetermined.

Under the authors' procedure: What underpinned the distant-metastasis classifier for papillary thyroid cancer was the set of CDR3 differences across clinicopathological groups. TCRdb re-analyzed the PCR reads through MiXCR. TCRdb's processing, not the study's, gives the V and J calls here. The sample includes approximately 17,000 clones, about 27% seen only once; the top ten take roughly a sixth. No treatment had been given to any patient before thyroid surgery. CDR3 length: 13 residues. Germline assignment: CDR1 MNHNS and CDR2 SASEGT. V shed 7 bases, J shed 8 bases, and the junction held 9 bases outside the gene matches.

V gene TRBV6-1 combines with J gene TRBJ1-1; 8 bases fit TRBD1. Sequencing was done on a sample of tumor tissue. This clonotype was sampled from a female donor with papillary thyroid cancer or a benign thyroid nodule (not recorded which). Some clones in this sample may be carry-over from other donors' samples. CDR3 amino acids: CASTNTDRGEAFF. In nucleotides, the CDR3 is TGTGCCAGCACGAACACAGACAGGGGCGAAGCTTTCTTT.